This entry concerns a single TCR beta chain. Its specificity is not known. This entry comes from a study of T cell responses to AZD1222 COVID-19 vaccine. Sequencing was performed with immunoSEQ multiplex PCR; in TCRdb, only in-frame clones are kept and a portion is missing. The data show 200,000 to 250,000 clones, roughly 94% seen once. Germline lookup yields CDR1 GTSNPN and CDR2 SVGIG (reference sequence). V gave up 1 base and J gave up 4 bases, with 13 bases separating them. This CDR3 contains 14 residues. Study-wide results and caveats: Along spike, vaccine-associated CD4 TCRs were found throughout, with dominance at 160-218 and 743-854.

The TCR comes from an adult who received the MenACWY meningococcal vaccine as a control. J is TRBJ1-2 and V is TRBV30; D ambiguous. The source material was peripheral blood, sampled 28 days after the second dose of the MenACWY control vaccine. CDR3 sequence reads: CAWSELGHRYGYTF. The CDR3 DNA follows: TGTGCCTGGAGTGAGCTGGGTCACCGCTATGGCTACACCTTC.